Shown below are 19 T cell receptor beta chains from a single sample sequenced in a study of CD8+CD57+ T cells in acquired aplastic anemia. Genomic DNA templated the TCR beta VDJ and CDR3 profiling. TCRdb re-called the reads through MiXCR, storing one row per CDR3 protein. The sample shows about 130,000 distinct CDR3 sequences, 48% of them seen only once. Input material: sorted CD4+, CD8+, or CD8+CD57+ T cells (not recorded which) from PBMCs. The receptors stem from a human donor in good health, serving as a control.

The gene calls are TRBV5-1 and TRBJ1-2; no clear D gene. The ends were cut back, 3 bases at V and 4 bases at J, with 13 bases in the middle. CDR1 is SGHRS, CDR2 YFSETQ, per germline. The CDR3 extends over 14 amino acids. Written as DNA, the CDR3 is TGCGCCAGCAGCTCAGAAGGACCAGCCTATGGCTACACCTTC. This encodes CASSSEGPAYGYTF.

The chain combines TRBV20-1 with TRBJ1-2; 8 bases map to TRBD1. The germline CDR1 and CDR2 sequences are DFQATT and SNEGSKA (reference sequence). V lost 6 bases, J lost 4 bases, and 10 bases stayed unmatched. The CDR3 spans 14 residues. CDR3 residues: CSASPGQVSYGYTF. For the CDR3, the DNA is TGCAGTGCGTCCCCGGGACAGGTATCCTATGGCTACACCTTC.

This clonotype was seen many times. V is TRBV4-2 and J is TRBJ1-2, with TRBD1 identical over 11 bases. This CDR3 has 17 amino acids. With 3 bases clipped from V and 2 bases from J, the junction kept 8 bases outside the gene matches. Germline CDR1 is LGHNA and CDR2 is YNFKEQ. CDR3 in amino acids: CASSQGQGGRSNYGYTF. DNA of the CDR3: TGTGCCAGCAGCCAGGGACAGGGGGGGAGATCAAACTATGGCTACACCTTC.

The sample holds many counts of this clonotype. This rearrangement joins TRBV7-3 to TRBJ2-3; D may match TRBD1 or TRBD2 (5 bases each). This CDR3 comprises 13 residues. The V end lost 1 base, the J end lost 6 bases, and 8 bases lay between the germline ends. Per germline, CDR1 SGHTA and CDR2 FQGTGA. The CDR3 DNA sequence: TGTGCCAGCAGCTTAATGGGGACGGATACGCAGTATTTT. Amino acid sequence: CASSLMGTDTQYF.

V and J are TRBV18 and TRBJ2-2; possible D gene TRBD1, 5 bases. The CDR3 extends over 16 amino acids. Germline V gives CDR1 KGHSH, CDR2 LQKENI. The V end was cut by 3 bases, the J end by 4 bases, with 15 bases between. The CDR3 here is CASSPSVQGPTGELFF. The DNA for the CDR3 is TGTGCCAGCTCACCCTCCGTTCAGGGCCCCACCGGGGAGCTGTTTTTT.

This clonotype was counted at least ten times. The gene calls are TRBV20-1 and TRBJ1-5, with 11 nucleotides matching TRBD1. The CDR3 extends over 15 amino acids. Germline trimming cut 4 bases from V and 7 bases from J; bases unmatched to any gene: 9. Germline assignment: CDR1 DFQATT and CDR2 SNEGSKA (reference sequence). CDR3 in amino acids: CSAKLDRGQRQPQHF. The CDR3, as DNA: TGCAGTGCTAAGCTGGACAGGGGGCAAAGGCAGCCCCAGCATTTT.

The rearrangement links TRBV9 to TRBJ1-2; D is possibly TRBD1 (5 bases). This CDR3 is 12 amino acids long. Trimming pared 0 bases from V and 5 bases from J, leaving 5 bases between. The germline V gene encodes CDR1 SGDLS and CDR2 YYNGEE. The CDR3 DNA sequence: TGTGCCAGCAGCGTAGCAGGGTATGGCTACACCTTC. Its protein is CASSVAGYGYTF.

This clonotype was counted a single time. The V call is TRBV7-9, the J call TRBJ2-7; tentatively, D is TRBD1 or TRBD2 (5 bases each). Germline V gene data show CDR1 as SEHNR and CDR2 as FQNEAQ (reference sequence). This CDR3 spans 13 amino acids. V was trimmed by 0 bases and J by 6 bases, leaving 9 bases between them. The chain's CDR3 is CASSLAWGSEQYF. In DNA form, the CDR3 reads TGTGCCAGCAGCTTAGCGTGGGGGAGCGAGCAGTACTTC.

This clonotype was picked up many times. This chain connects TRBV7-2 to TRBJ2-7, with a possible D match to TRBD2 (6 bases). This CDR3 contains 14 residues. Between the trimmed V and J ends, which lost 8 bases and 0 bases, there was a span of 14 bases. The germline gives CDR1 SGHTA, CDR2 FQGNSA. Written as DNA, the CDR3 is TGTGCCAGCCGTACGGGGGAAAGCTCCTACGAGCAGTACTTC. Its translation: CASRTGESSYEQYF.

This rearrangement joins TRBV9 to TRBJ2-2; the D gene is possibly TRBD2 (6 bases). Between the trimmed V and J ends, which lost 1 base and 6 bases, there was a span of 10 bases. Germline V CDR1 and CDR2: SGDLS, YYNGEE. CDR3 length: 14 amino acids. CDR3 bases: TGTGCCAGCAGCGTAAATCCGGGGGCCGGGGAGCTGTTTTTT. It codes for CASSVNPGAGELFF.

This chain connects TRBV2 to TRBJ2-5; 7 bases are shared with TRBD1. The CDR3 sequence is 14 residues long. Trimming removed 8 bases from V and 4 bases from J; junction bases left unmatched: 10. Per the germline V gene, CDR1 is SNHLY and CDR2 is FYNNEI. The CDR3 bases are TGTGCCAGCGGCGACAGGGTCGGAGGAGAGACCCAGTACTTC. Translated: CASGDRVGGETQYF.

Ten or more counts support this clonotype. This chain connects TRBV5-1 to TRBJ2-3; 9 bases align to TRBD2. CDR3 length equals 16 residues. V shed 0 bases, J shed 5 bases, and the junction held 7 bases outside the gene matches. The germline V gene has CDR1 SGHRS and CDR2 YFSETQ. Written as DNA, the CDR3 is TGCGCCAGCAGCTTGGAGGGCGGGGGGGCCATAGATACGCAGTATTTT. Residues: CASSLEGGGAIDTQYF.

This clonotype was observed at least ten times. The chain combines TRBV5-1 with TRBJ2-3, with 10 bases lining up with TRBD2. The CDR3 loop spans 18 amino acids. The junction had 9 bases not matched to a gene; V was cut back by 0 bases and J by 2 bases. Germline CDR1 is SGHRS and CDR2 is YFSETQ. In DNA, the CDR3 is TGCGCCAGCAGCTTGGAGGTTGAGCGGGGGGGCCACACAGATACGCAGTATTTT. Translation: CASSLEVERGGHTDTQYF.

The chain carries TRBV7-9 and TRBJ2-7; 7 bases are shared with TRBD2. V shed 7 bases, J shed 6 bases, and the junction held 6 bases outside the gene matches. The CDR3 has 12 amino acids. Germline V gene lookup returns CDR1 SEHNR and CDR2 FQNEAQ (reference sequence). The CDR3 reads CASTLPGGEQYF. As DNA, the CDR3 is TGTGCCAGCACCCTCCCGGGGGGCGAGCAGTACTTC.

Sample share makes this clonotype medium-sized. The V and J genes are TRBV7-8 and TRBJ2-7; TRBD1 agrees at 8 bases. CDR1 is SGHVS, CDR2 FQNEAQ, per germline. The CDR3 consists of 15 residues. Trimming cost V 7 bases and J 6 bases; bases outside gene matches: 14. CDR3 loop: CASTPVGQGMTEQYF. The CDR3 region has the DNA TGTGCCAGCACCCCTGTAGGACAGGGTATGACCGAGCAGTACTTC.

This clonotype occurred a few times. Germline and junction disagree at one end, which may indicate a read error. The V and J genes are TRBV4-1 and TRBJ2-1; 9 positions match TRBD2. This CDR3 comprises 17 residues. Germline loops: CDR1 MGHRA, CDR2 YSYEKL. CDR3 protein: CASSPGPAGGSTNERFF. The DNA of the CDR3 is TGCGCCAGCAGCCCAGGGCCCGCGGGGGGGTCTACCAATGAGCGGTTCTTC.

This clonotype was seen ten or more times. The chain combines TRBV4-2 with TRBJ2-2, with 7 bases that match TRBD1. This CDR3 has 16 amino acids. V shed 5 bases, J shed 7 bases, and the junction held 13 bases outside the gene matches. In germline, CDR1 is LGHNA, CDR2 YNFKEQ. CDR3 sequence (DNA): TGTGCCAGCAGCGAAGGGGGCCTACGGGCAAACGGGGAGCTGTTTTTT. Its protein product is CASSEGGLRANGELFF.

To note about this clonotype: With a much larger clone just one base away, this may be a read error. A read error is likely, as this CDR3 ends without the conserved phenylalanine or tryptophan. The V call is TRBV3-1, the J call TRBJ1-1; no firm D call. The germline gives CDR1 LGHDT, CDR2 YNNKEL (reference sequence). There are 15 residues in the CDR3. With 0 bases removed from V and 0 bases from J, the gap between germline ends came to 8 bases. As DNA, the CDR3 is TGTGCCAGCAGCCAAGAGCAGACCTTGAACACTGAAGCTTTCCTT. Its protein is CASSQEQTLNTEAFL.

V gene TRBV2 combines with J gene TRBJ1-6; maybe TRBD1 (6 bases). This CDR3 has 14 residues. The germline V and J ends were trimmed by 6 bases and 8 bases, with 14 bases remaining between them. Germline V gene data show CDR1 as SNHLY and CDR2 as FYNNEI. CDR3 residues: CASRPDSWDSPLHF. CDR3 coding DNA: TGTGCCAGCAGGCCGGACAGTTGGGATTCACCCCTCCACTTT. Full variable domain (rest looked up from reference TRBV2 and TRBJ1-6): EPEVTQTPSHQVTQMGQEVILRCVPISNHLYFYWYRQILGQKVEFLVSFYNNEISEKSEIFDDQFSVERPDGSNFTLKIRSTKLEDSAMYFCASRPDSWDSPLHFGNGTRLTVT.